This T cell receptor (beta chain) was profiled in a study of breast tumors, draining lymph nodes, adjacent tissues. Samples came from axillary lymph nodes draining the breast cancer. TCRdb independently ran MiXCR on the multiplex PCR reads; one entry per CDR3 protein. The table records under 250,000 distinct CDR3 sequences, about 32% of them present only once. Study-wide findings and caveats: Luminal-like breast cancer showed significantly greater tumor-nontumor repertoire similarity than basal-like breast cancer did. Data fit most tumor T cells coming from lymph node, expanding in tumor. That most tumor T cells come from lymph nodes remained unproven. Tumor TCR diversity was below lymph nodes but above nontumor tissue.

The CDR3 is made up of 16 amino acids. The junction had 5 bases not matched to a gene; V was cut back by 2 bases and J by 7 bases. The V gene's germline CDR1 is SGHRS and CDR2 YFSETQ. This clonotype showed up many times. Antigen specificity is unknown. Sequenced input: axillary lymph node tissue. This chain uses TRBV5-1 with TRBJ2-1; 14 bases agree with TRBD2. The source of this sequence is a female donor with breast cancer. Some clones in this sample may be carry-over from other donors' samples. CDR3 nucleotide sequence: TGCGCCAGCAGCTTCGGGACTAGCGGGAGAGAAAATGAGCAGTTCTTC. Translating gives CASSFGTSGRENEQFF.